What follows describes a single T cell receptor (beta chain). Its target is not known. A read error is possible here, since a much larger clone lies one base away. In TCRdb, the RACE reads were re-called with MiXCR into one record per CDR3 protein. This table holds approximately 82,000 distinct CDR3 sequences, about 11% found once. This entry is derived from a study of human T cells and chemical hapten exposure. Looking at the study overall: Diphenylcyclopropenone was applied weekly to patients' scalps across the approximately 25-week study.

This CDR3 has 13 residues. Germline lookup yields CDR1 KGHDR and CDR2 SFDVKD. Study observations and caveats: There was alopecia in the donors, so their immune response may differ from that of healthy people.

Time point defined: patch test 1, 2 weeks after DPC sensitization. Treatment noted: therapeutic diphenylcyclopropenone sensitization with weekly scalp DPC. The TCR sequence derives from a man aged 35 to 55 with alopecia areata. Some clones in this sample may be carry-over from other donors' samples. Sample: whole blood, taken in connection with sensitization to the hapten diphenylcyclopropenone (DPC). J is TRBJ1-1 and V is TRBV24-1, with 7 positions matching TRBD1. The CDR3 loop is CAASDRTGLEAFF. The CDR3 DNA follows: TGTGCCGCCAGTGACCGGACAGGCTTAGAAGCTTTCTTT.